This T cell receptor (beta chain) came from a study of T cells in Graves' hyperthyroidism and ophthalmopathy. On this clonotype itself: One base away lies a much larger clone, so this may be a sequencing read error.

TCR beta CDR3 regions were amplified from RNA transcripts. The HTBI primer set drove a first-round RT-PCR of the TCR CDR3. TCRdb re-derived calls from the multiplex PCR reads in MiXCR, one entry per CDR3 protein. The profile shows 650,000 to 700,000 distinct CDR3 sequences, 15% to 20% of them singletons. Looked up from germline, CDR1 is SNHLY and CDR2 is FYNNEI. V shed 2 bases and J shed 11 bases, with 18 bases lying between them. The CDR3 is 15 amino acids. The sample consisted of blood. The gene calls are TRBV2 and TRBJ1-4, with D uncertain. The clonotype was recovered from a man in his fifties with Graves' hyperthyroidism. CDR3 DNA: TGTGCCAGCAGTGAAAAAGGGTTTGGGTGTCGGAAACTGTTTTTT. This encodes CASSEKGFGCRKLFF. Variable domain in full (rest from reference TRBV2 and TRBJ1-4): EPEVTQTPSHQVTQMGQEVILRCVPISNHLYFYWYRQILGQKVEFLVSFYNNEISEKSEIFDDQFSVERPDGSNFTLKIRSTKLEDSAMYFCASSEKGFGCRKLFFGSGTQLSVL.